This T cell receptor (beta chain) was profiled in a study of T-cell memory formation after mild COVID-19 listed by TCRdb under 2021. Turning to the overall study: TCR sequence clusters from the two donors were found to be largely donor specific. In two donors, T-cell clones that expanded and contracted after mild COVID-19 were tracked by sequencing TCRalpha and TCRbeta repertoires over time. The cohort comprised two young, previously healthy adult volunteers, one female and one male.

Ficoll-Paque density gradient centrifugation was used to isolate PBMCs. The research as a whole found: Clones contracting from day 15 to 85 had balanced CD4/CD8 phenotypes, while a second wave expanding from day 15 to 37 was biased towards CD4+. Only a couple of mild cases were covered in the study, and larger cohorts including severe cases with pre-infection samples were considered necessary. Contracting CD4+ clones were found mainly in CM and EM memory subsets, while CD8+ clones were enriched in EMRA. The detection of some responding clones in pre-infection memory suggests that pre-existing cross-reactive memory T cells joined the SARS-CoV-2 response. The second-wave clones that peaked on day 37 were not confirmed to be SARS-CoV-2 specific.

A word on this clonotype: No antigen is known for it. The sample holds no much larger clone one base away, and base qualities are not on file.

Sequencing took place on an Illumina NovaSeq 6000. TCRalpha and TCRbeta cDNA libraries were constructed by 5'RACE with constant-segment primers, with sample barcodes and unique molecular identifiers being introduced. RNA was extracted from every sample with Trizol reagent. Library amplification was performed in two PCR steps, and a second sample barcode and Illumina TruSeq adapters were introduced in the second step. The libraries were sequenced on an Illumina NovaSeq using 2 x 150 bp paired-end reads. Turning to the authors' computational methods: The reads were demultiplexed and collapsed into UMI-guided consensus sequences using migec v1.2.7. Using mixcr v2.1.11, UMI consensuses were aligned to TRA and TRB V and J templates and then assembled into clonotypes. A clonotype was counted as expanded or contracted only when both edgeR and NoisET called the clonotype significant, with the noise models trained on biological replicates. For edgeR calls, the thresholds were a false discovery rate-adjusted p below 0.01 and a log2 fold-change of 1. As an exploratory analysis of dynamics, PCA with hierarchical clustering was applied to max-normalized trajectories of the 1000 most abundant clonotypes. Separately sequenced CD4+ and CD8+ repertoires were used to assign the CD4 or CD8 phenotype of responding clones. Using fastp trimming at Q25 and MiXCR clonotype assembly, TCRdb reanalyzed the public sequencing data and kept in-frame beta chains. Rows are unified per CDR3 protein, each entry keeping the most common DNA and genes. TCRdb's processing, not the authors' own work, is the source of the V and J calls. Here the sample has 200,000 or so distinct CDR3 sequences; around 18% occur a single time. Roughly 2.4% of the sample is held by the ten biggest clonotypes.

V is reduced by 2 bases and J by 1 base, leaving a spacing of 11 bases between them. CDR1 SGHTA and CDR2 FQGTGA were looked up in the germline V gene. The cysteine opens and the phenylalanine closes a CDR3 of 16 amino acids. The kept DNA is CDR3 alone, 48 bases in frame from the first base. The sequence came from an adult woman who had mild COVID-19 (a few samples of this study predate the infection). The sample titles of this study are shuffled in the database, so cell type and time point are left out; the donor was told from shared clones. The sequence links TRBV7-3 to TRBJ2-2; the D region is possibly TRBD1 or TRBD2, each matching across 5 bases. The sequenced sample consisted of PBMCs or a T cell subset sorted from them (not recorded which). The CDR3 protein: CASSLGGQGNTGELFF. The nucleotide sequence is TGTGCCAGCAGCTTAGGCGGGCAGGGGAACACCGGGGAGCTGTTTTTT.